This TCR beta chain was profiled in a study of shared clonotypes between healthy human individuals. Germline CDR1 and CDR2: SEHNR and FQNEAQ (reference sequence). Deletions cut 5 bases from V and 2 bases from J, with 7 bases between. The CDR3 has 12 amino acids. The assay ran at deep level. Sequencing used immunoSEQ multiplex PCR; TCRdb keeps in-frame clones, though not all of them. The table lists more than 2 million clones, roughly 94% of them singletons. Sequencing was done on a sample of naive CD4+ T cells sorted from blood. The sample's subset: CD45RA+ positively selected. This sequence originates from a man aged 18 to 30 in good health. The chain is built from TRBV7-9 and TRBJ2-7; D gene uncertain. CDR3 region: CASSEDTYEQYF. The DNA for the CDR3 is TGTGCCAGCAGCGAAGACACCTACGAGCAGTACTTC.